A single sample is the source of the 11 T cell receptor beta chains below, sequenced in a study of blood T cells in healthy people across ages. Alongside a J-beta primer mix, a sample-barcoded 5' primer served in a second PCR lasting roughly 7 to 12 cycles. TCRdb processed the 5' RACE reads anew with MiXCR; each CDR3 protein has one entry. The top ten clones hold roughly 14% of a sample with 600,000 or so distinct CDR3 sequences, less than 35% of them seen once. The sequenced sample was blood. The receptors stem from a woman of 80 years or more in good health.

This clonotype has a count of ten or more. A read error may produce the germline difference seen at one junction end. This chain connects TRBV5-1 to TRBJ2-1, with D possibly being TRBD1 or TRBD2 (5 bases each). CDR1 and CDR2 (germline): SGHRS, YFSETQ. The CDR3 runs 15 residues. The DNA for the CDR3 is TGTGCCAGCAGCTCGGATGGGGGTTCCTACAATGAGCAGTTCTTC. Translated, it gives CASSSDGGSYNEQFF.

This clonotype was recorded many times. The CDR3: CSVELGVTEAFF. In DNA form, the CDR3 reads TGCAGCGTTGAATTAGGGGTAACTGAAGCTTTCTTT. V and J are TRBV29-1 and TRBJ1-1, with a weak D call TRBD1 (5 bases). The length of the CDR3 is 12 residues. V was cut by 2 bases and J by 5 bases, with 9 bases left in between. CDR1 SQVTM and CDR2 ANQGSEA come from the germline V gene. Using reference TRBV29-1 and TRBJ1-1 for the parts outside the CDR3, the full variable domain is SAVISQKPSRDICQRGTSLTIQCQVDSQVTMMFWYRQQPGQSLTLIATANQGSEATYESGFVIDKFPISRPNLTFSTLTVSNMSPEDSSIYLCSVELGVTEAFFGQGTRLTVV.

The rearrangement joins TRBV15 to TRBJ2-2; 8 bases align to TRBD1. Germline CDR1 is LNHNV and CDR2 is YYDKDF (reference sequence). The CDR3 is 14 residues long. The V gene end was trimmed by 1 base and the J gene end by 7 bases; junction bases not matched to a gene: 2. The CDR3 coding sequence is TGTGCCACCAGCAGAGCAGGGGGCCACGGGGAGCTGTTTTTT. Translating it yields CATSRAGGHGELFF.

At least ten counts were recorded for this clonotype. The V gene is TRBV10-3, the J gene TRBJ2-7; 9 bases map to TRBD1. The CDR3 totals 14 residues. The V gene end was trimmed by 6 bases and the J gene end by 6 bases; junction bases not matched to a gene: 9. Germline CDR1 and CDR2: ENHRY and SYGVKD. The CDR3 nucleotides read TGTGCCATCAGCACCGGGACAGGGAAATCCGAGCAGTACTTC. This gives the protein CAISTGTGKSEQYF.

This clonotype was picked up many times. The gene calls are TRBV6-1 and TRBJ2-1; no clear D gene. Germline loops: CDR1 MNHNS, CDR2 SASEGT. The CDR3 runs 12 residues. Deletions cut 2 bases from V and 10 bases from J, with 9 bases between. The CDR3 sequence is CASSENRGEQFF. In DNA, the CDR3 is TGTGCCAGCAGTGAAAACCGCGGAGAGCAGTTCTTC.

This clonotype was seen more than once but under ten times. J is TRBJ1-5 and V is TRBV2; possible D gene TRBD1, 6 bases. The CDR3 loop spans 14 amino acids. Germline values: CDR1 SNHLY, CDR2 FYNNEI. V lost 2 bases to trimming and J lost 7 bases, with 12 bases between them. CDR3 coding DNA: TGTGCCAGCAGTGAACAGGGGTCGAGACAGCCCCAGCATTTT. Its translation is CASSEQGSRQPQHF.

The V call is TRBV20-1, the J call TRBJ2-1; TRBD2 agrees at 10 bases. From germline, CDR1 is DFQATT and CDR2 SNEGSKA (reference sequence). The CDR3 runs 17 residues. V shed 5 bases and J 0 bases; nucleotides not matched to a gene: 10. Written as DNA, the CDR3 is TGCAGTGCTTGGTTTAGCGGGGGGTCCTCCTCCTACAATGAGCAGTTCTTC. Amino acid sequence: CSAWFSGGSSSYNEQFF.

As to this clonotype: A read error may account for a junction end that differs from germline. The chain couples TRBV11-2 to TRBJ2-5; tentative D call: TRBD2 (7 bases). This CDR3 is 14 amino acids long. The germline V gene encodes CDR1 SGHAT and CDR2 FQNNGV. In nucleotides, the CDR3 is TGTGCCAGCAGCTTAGGGGGGGGCGGGGAGACCCGGTACTTC. Its translation: CASSLGGGGETRYF.

This clonotype was seen repeatedly, ten times or more. The V gene is TRBV11-2, the J gene TRBJ2-5; no definite D call. CDR3 length: 13 residues. V dropped 3 bases and J dropped 5 bases, with 10 bases sitting between them. The germline V gene has CDR1 SGHAT and CDR2 FQNNGV. The CDR3 sequence: CASSFGSTETQYF. The CDR3 nucleotides are TGTGCCAGCAGCTTTGGGTCAACGGAGACCCAGTACTTC.

This chain links TRBV5-1 with TRBJ2-1; D is unclear. The germline CDR1 and CDR2 sequences are SGHRS and YFSETQ. This CDR3 region has 14 residues. Trimming left V 0 bases short and J 8 bases short, with 12 bases between. CDR3 protein: CASSLELGFDEQFF. The CDR3 nucleotides are TGCGCCAGCAGCTTGGAGCTAGGGTTCGATGAGCAGTTCTTC.

The J gene is TRBJ2-5, the V gene TRBV20-1; tentatively, D is TRBD2 (5 bases). The length of the CDR3 is 12 residues. CDR1 DFQATT and CDR2 SNEGSKA come from the germline V gene (reference sequence). Trimming took 0 bases from V and 7 from J, leaving 9 bases between them. In nucleotides, the CDR3 is TGCAGTGCTAGAGATGCGGCGGGGACCCAGTACTTC. Encoded protein: CSARDAAGTQYF.